This TCR beta chain was identified in a study of CD8+ T cells in alopecia areata. Treatment specified: oral pan-JAK inhibitor, 5-10 mg twice daily. Samples from alopecia areata patients were lesional scalp punch biopsies and peripheral blood. Extracted RNA was reverse transcribed, and the resulting cDNA served as sequencing template. The method was immunoSEQ multiplex PCR; TCRdb's version includes in-frame clones alone and lacks a portion of them. This table holds more than 85,000 clones, about 64% found once. CDR3 length equals 15 residues. Per germline, CDR1 SGHRS and CDR2 YFSETQ. V lost 1 base and J 1 base, leaving 8 bases between the germline ends. A note on this clone: Its antigen is undetermined.

Regarding the study as a whole: Under tofacitinib, fewer expanded CD8+ clones appeared among the top 100 scalp clones.

The rearrangement links TRBV5-1 to TRBJ2-2; D ambiguous. The sequences come from CD8+ T cells sorted from blood, collected at week 4, from a patient treated with tofacitinib. The sequence was collected from a human donor with alopecia areata. CDR3 in amino acids: CASSLSGKNTGELFF. CDR3 nucleotides: TGCGCCAGCAGCTTGTCTGGGAAGAACACCGGGGAGCTGTTTTTT. Full variable domain (missing parts from reference TRBV5-1 and TRBJ2-2): KAGVTQTPRYLIKTRGQQVTLSCSPISGHRSVSWYQQTPGQGLQFLFEYFSETQRNKGNFPGRFSGRQFSNSRSEMNVSTLELGDSALYLCASSLSGKNTGELFFGEGSRLTVL.